What follows are 30 T cell receptor beta chains derived from one specimen sequenced in a study of blood T cell repertoires in COVID-19 (dated by TCRdb to 2020 to 2022). Libraries were constructed by the immunoSEQ multiplex PCR assay. TCRdb's version of the immuneACCESS table is confined to in-frame rearrangements and falls short of the full clone set. An unresolved V gene accounts for under half of the shortfall where checked; the remainder is of unknown origin. For this sample there are 85,000 to 120,000 clones; 71% appear just once. The leading ten clones occupy roughly 0.86% of the sample. The specimen was peripheral blood. The source of these receptors is a human donor with acute or convalescent COVID-19. The donor label of this sample is uncertain.

The chain joins TRBV10-2 to TRBJ1-6; 9 positions agree with TRBD1. The CDR3 sequence is 14 residues long. After removal of 7 bases from V and 10 bases from J, the junction contained 8 bases not matched to a gene. The germline V gene has CDR1 WSHSY and CDR2 SAAADI. The CDR3 bases are TGCGCCAGCATGGGACAGGGTAGTTTCTCACCCCTCCACTTT. Its translation is CASMGQGSFSPLHF.

The chain recombines TRBV6-5 with TRBJ2-6; D perhaps matches TRBD1 (6 bases). CDR1 is MNHEY and CDR2 is SVGAGI in the germline V gene. Trimming removed 8 bases from V and 4 bases from J, with 15 bases in between. This CDR3 region has 15 residues. The CDR3 reads CASGKQGRGANVLTF. In DNA form, the CDR3 reads TGTGCCAGCGGAAAACAGGGACGGGGGGCCAACGTCCTGACTTTC.

Comments on this clone: The same CDR3 arises from other DNA sequences in this sample as well. The rearrangement uses TRBV6-5 and TRBJ1-1, with 8 bases lining up with TRBD1. Per germline, CDR1 MNHEY and CDR2 SVGAGI. This CDR3 contains 12 residues. V dropped 4 bases and J dropped 8; count of bases not matched to a gene: 3. The CDR3 region is CASSSGQGEAFF. Written as DNA, the CDR3 is TGTGCCAGCAGTTCCGGACAGGGAGAAGCTTTCTTT.

The chain couples TRBV6-5 to TRBJ1-2, with 8 bases fitting TRBD1. The CDR3 spans 14 residues. Losses at the gene ends were 6 bases for V and 2 bases for J; bases not matched to a gene: 5. CDR1 and CDR2 from the germline V gene are MNHEY and SVGAGI. In nucleotides, the CDR3 is TGTGCCAGCAGAGGGGACAGGATAAACTATGGCTACACCTTC. Amino acids: CASRGDRINYGYTF.

The V gene is TRBV6-1, the J gene TRBJ1-2; D gene unclear. CDR3 length: 16 residues. The V end lost 0 bases, the J end lost 4 bases, and 15 bases lay between the germline ends. From germline, CDR1 is MNHNS and CDR2 SASEGT. CDR3 coding DNA: TGTGCCAGCAGTGAAGCCCACGTCTGGTCTAGCTATGGCTACACCTTC. The encoded protein is CASSEAHVWSSYGYTF.

This clone was seen just once. This chain uses TRBV5-4 with TRBJ2-3; 7 nucleotides align to TRBD2. Trimming cost V 2 bases and J 11 bases; bases outside gene matches: 11. This CDR3 spans 14 amino acids. Per the germline V gene, CDR1 is SGHNT and CDR2 is YYREEE (reference sequence). CDR3 protein: CASSFGGGALGQYF. The CDR3 coding sequence is TGTGCCAGCAGCTTCGGCGGGGGTGCCTTAGGGCAGTATTTT.

This clone occurred many times. This CDR3 is CSISRESTDTQYF. CDR3 DNA: TGCAGCATCTCAAGGGAGAGCACAGATACGCAGTATTTT. The chain recombines TRBV29-1 with TRBJ2-3; possible D gene TRBD2, 5 bases. Germline CDR1 and CDR2: SQVTM and ANQGSEA. With 8 bases removed from V and 0 bases from J, the gap between germline ends came to 12 bases. CDR3 size: 13 residues.

This clone was recorded only once. The rearrangement joins TRBV7-9 to TRBJ2-3, with 11 bases aligning to TRBD2. CDR3 length: 14 residues. Germline assignment: CDR1 SEHNR and CDR2 FQNEAQ (reference sequence). V dropped 5 bases and J dropped 10; count of bases not matched to a gene: 8. This chain's CDR3 is CASSKLAGGMAQYF. CDR3 in DNA: TGTGCCAGCAGCAAGCTAGCGGGGGGTATGGCGCAGTATTTT.

V gene TRBV5-1 combines with J gene TRBJ2-4, with D perhaps matching TRBD1 (6 bases). This CDR3 has 15 amino acids. V lost 2 bases and J 3 bases, leaving 12 bases between the germline ends. Germline CDR1 SGHRS, CDR2 YFSETQ. Written as DNA, the CDR3 is TGCGCCAGCAGCTTACAGGGTCCAAACAAAAACATTCAGTACTTC. This codes for CASSLQGPNKNIQYF.

This chain connects TRBV9 to TRBJ2-7, with D possibly matching TRBD2 (7 bases). The CDR3 contains 14 residues. Germline V gene data show CDR1 as SGDLS and CDR2 as YYNGEE. The V gene lost 4 bases and the J gene lost 3 bases, with 14 bases spanning the gap. The DNA for the CDR3 is TGTGCCAGCAGCAAAGAAAGGGGGGGCTACGAGCAGTACTTC. It is translated as CASSKERGGYEQYF.

The genes are TRBV6-5 and TRBJ1-5; the D gene is possibly TRBD1 (6 bases). Germline CDR1 and CDR2: MNHEY and SVGAGI. The CDR3 has 15 residues. Trimming left V 0 bases short and J 7 bases short, with 13 bases between. The CDR3 region is CASSYSGQDGQPQHF. CDR3 DNA sequence: TGTGCCAGCAGTTACTCGGGACAAGATGGGCAGCCCCAGCATTTT.

The gene calls are TRBV19 and TRBJ1-1; 7 nucleotides align to TRBD1. The CDR3 length is 14 residues. Germline CDR1 reads LNHDA; CDR2 reads SQIVND (reference sequence). After removal of 5 bases from V and 11 bases from J, the junction contained 14 bases not matched to a gene. The CDR3 region is CASSGGQEGSGAFF. The CDR3 DNA follows: TGTGCCAGTAGTGGCGGACAGGAAGGTAGTGGGGCTTTCTTT.

This clone has just a few counts. V usage is TRBV9 and J usage is TRBJ2-5; possibly TRBD2 for D (5 bases). From germline, CDR1 is SGDLS and CDR2 YYNGEE. The CDR3 consists of 13 residues. Trimming took 4 bases from V and 4 from J, leaving 11 bases between them. CDR3 DNA sequence: TGTGCCAGCAGCTCTCGCCGGGGAGAGACCCAGTACTTC. Translation gives CASSSRRGETQYF.

The V call is TRBV6-5, the J call TRBJ1-1, with D possibly matching TRBD1 (5 bases). CDR3 size: 14 residues. Between the trimmed V and J ends, which lost 2 bases and 2 bases, there was a span of 9 bases. In germline, CDR1 is MNHEY, CDR2 SVGAGI. CDR3 in DNA: TGTGCCAGCAGTTACAGGCAGGGTAACACTGAAGCTTTCTTT. Translated, it gives CASSYRQGNTEAFF.

The CDR3 loop reads CASSLRGGPNLSGNTIYF. The DNA of the CDR3 is TGTGCCAGCAGCCTCCGAGGAGGCCCGAATCTCTCTGGAAACACCATATATTTT. The rearrangement links TRBV9 to TRBJ1-3; D gene unclear. This CDR3 has 18 residues. Trimming removed 4 bases at V and 0 bases at J, with 20 bases between. Germline-derived CDR1 and CDR2 are SGDLS and YYNGEE.

The chain recombines TRBV5-1 with TRBJ2-3; 9 bases agree with TRBD1. The CDR3 runs to 16 residues. In germline, CDR1 is SGHRS, CDR2 YFSETQ. Losses at the gene ends were 2 bases for V and 1 base for J; bases not matched to a gene: 5. CDR3: CASSLQGARGTDTQYF. CDR3 DNA sequence: TGCGCCAGCAGCTTACAGGGGGCGCGAGGCACAGATACGCAGTATTTT.

The chain joins TRBV19 to TRBJ2-2, with 11 bases identical to TRBD1. Germline assignment: CDR1 LNHDA and CDR2 SQIVND (reference sequence). The CDR3 is 16 amino acids. Losses at the gene ends were 7 bases for V and 4 bases for J; bases not matched to a gene: 8. The CDR3 sequence: CASTELGTGGTGELFF. The CDR3 bases are TGTGCCAGTACGGAATTAGGGACAGGGGGCACCGGGGAGCTGTTTTTT.

This clone was detected only a few times. The chain combines TRBV5-5 with TRBJ1-5, with a possible D match to TRBD1 (6 bases). Germline V gives CDR1 SGHKS, CDR2 YYEKEE (reference sequence). This CDR3 is built from 16 residues. Trimming stripped 2 bases from V and 0 bases from J, with 12 bases between. This CDR3 reads CASSLGGGFSNQPQHF. The CDR3 DNA is TGTGCCAGCAGCTTAGGGGGGGGCTTTAGCAATCAGCCCCAGCATTTT.

The V and J genes are TRBV11-3 and TRBJ2-3; TRBD2 agrees at 8 bases. This CDR3 contains 14 residues. The V and J ends lost 6 bases and 4 bases, in that order; junction bases with no gene match: 6. Germline CDR1 and CDR2: SGHNT and YENEEA. The CDR3 spells CASSYRGGADTQYF. The CDR3 nucleotides are TGTGCCAGCAGTTACCGGGGGGGAGCAGATACGCAGTATTTT.

This clone showed up just once. This sequence joins TRBV7-2 and TRBJ1-2; D is undetermined. The CDR3 runs 14 residues. Germline lookup yields CDR1 SGHTA and CDR2 FQGNSA. Trimming removed 1 base from V and 4 bases from J, with 10 bases in between. The CDR3 is CASSLEMAVYGYTF. CDR3 nucleotide sequence: TGTGCCAGCAGCTTAGAGATGGCAGTCTATGGCTACACCTTC.

This clone was seen a few times. The rearrangement joins TRBV5-1 to TRBJ2-2, with D maybe TRBD1 (5 bases). The CDR3 covers 16 residues. CDR1 and CDR2 from the germline V gene are SGHRS and YFSETQ. V lost 3 bases and J lost 0, with 12 bases in between. The CDR3 sequence: CASSSSTVANTGELFF. The CDR3 DNA is TGCGCCAGCAGCTCCTCGACAGTCGCGAACACCGGGGAGCTGTTTTTT. Full variable domain (outside the CDR3, taken from reference TRBV5-1 and TRBJ2-2): KAGVTQTPRYLIKTRGQQVTLSCSPISGHRSVSWYQQTPGQGLQFLFEYFSETQRNKGNFPGRFSGRQFSNSRSEMNVSTLELGDSALYLCASSSSTVANTGELFFGEGSRLTVL.

The CDR3 DNA follows: TGTGCCAGCAGTTTGGGGGCCGCGGGCACCGGGGAGCTGTTTTTT. It specifies CASSLGAAGTGELFF. The chain has TRBV28 and TRBJ2-2; weak D call: TRBD1 (6 bases). The CDR3 runs to 15 residues. The germline CDR1 and CDR2 sequences are MDHEN and SYDVKM. Between the trimmed V and J ends, which lost 3 bases and 4 bases, there was a span of 12 bases.

The chain employs TRBV19 and TRBJ2-2, with a possible D match to TRBD2 (6 bases). The CDR3 has 15 residues. The germline gives CDR1 LNHDA, CDR2 SQIVND (reference sequence). V dropped 4 bases and J dropped 0 bases, with 9 bases sitting between them. The CDR3, as DNA: TGTGCCAGTAGTACTAGCGCGGCGAACACCGGGGAGCTGTTTTTT. It is translated as CASSTSAANTGELFF.

The genes are TRBV4-1 and TRBJ1-3, with no clear D. Trimming stripped 5 bases from V and 0 bases from J, with 17 bases between. The CDR3 sequence is 17 residues long. The germline V gene has CDR1 MGHRA and CDR2 YSYEKL. CDR3 nucleotide sequence: TGCGCCAGCAGCAAAATGGAGGTTGGGTACTCTGGAAACACCATATATTTT. Protein: CASSKMEVGYSGNTIYF.

The chain uses TRBV28 and TRBJ1-2; TRBD1 matches at 8 bases. Trimming cost V 6 bases and J 6 bases; bases outside gene matches: 9. The germline CDR1 and CDR2 sequences are MDHEN and SYDVKM. The CDR3 runs 14 residues. The CDR3 here is CASRRPGTGHGYTF. The DNA of the CDR3 is TGTGCCAGCAGGCGCCCCGGGACAGGCCATGGCTACACCTTC.

The chain links TRBV19 to TRBJ2-2; 10 nucleotides match TRBD1. This CDR3 spans 13 amino acids. CDR1 and CDR2 from the germline V gene are LNHDA and SQIVND (reference sequence). V lost 7 bases, J lost 10 bases, and 6 bases stayed unmatched. The CDR3 loop reads CASKVTGGMELFF. The CDR3 DNA reads TGTGCCAGTAAGGTGACAGGGGGCATGGAGCTGTTTTTT.

This clone was seen only a few times. J is TRBJ1-1 and V is TRBV18; TRBD1 might be the D (6 bases). The length of the CDR3 is 17 residues. The germline V and J ends were trimmed by 5 bases and 0 bases, with 19 bases remaining between them. Germline CDR1 reads KGHSH; CDR2 reads LQKENI. Here the CDR3 reads CASSAGTLSGLNTEAFF. CDR3 nucleotide sequence: TGTGCCAGCTCAGCCGGGACACTAAGTGGGTTGAACACTGAAGCTTTCTTT. Full variable domain (outside the CDR3, taken from reference TRBV18 and TRBJ1-1): NAGVMQNPRHLVRRRGQEARLRCSPMKGHSHVYWYRQLPEEGLKFMVYLQKENIIDESGMPKERFSAEFPKEGPSILRIQQVVRGDSAAYFCASSAGTLSGLNTEAFFGQGTRLTVV.

The V call is TRBV11-2, the J call TRBJ2-5; TRBD2 is a possible D gene (7 bases). Germline V gene lookup returns CDR1 SGHAT and CDR2 FQNNGV. The CDR3 is 15 amino acids. Trimming stripped 4 bases from V and 5 bases from J, with 17 bases between. The CDR3, as DNA: TGTGCCAGCAGCTCCACCCGGGGGGCACATGAGACCCAGTACTTC. Translating gives CASSSTRGAHETQYF.

There are a few counts of this clone. The V gene is TRBV5-1, the J gene TRBJ2-2; D unresolved. The CDR3 is 13 amino acids. The germline gives CDR1 SGHRS, CDR2 YFSETQ. V was trimmed by 6 bases and J by 1 base, leaving 7 bases between them. The CDR3 protein is CASTPRNTGELFF. Written as DNA, the CDR3 is TGCGCCAGCACACCCAGGAACACCGGGGAGCTGTTTTTT.

This chain uses TRBV14 with TRBJ1-1; D is unclear. This CDR3 is built from 14 residues. Germline-derived CDR1 and CDR2 are SGHDN and FVKESK. The ends were cut back, 5 bases at V and 1 base at J, with 11 bases in the middle. The CDR3, as DNA: TGTGCCAGCAGCACTAGCACGCGGAACACTGAAGCTTTCTTT. Translation gives CASSTSTRNTEAFF.